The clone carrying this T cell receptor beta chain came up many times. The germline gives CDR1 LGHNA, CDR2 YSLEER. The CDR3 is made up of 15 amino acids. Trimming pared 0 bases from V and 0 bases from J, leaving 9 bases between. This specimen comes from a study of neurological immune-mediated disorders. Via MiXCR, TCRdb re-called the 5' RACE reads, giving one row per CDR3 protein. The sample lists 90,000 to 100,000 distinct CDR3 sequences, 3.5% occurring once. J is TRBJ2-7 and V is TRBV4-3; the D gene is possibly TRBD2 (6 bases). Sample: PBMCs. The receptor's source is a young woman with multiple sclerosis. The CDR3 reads CASSQDGTRSYEQYF. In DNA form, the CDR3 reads TGCGCCAGCAGCCAAGATGGGACTCGCTCCTACGAGCAGTACTTC.